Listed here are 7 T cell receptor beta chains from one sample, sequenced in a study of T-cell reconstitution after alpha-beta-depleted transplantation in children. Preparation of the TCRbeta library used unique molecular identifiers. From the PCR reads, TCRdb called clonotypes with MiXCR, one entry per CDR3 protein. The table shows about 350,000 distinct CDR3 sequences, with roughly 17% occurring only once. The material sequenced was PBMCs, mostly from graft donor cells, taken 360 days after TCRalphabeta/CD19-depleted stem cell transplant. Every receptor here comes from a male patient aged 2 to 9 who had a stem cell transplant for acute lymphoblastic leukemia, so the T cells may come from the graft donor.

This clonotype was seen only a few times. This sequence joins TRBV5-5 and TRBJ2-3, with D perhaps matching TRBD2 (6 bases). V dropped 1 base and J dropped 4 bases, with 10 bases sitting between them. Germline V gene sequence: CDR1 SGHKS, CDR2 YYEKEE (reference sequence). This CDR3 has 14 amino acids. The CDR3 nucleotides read TGTGCCAGCAGCTTGTGGCGGGGATCAGATACGCAGTATTTT. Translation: CASSLWRGSDTQYF.

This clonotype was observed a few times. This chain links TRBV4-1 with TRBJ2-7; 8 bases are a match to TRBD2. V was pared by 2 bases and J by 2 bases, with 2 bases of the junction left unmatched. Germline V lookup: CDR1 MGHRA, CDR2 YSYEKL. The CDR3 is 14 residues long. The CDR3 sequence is CASSQTSGTYEQYF. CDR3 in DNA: TGCGCCAGCAGCCAAACTAGCGGTACCTACGAGCAGTACTTC.

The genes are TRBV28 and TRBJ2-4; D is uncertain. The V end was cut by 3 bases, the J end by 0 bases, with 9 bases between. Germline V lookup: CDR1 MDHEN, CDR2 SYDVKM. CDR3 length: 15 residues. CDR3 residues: CASSLVGIAKNIQYF. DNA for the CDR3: TGTGCCAGCAGTTTGGTAGGAATAGCCAAAAACATTCAGTACTTC.

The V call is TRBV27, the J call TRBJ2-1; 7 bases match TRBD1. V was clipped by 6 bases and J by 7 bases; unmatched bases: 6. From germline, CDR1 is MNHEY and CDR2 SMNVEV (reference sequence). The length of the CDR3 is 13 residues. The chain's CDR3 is CASSLQGWNEQFF. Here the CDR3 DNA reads TGTGCCAGCAGCCTACAGGGGTGGAATGAGCAGTTCTTC.

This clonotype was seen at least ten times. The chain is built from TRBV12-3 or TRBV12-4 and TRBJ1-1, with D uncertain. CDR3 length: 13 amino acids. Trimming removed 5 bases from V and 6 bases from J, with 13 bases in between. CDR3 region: CASSTTQWSEAFF. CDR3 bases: TGTGCCAGCAGTACTACACAGTGGTCTGAAGCTTTCTTT.

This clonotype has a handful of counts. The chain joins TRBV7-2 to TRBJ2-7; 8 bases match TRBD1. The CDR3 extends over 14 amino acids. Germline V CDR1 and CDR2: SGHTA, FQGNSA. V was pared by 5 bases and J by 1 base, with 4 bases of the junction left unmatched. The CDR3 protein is CASSTHRGSYEQYF. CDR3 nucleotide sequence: TGTGCCAGCAGCACCCACAGGGGGTCCTACGAGCAGTACTTC.

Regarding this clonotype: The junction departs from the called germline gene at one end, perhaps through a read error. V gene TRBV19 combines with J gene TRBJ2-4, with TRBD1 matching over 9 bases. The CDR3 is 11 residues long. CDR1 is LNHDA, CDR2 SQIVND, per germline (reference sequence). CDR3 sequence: CASSIGTGMSF. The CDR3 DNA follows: TGTGCCAGTAGTATCGGGACAGGGATGTCCTTC.